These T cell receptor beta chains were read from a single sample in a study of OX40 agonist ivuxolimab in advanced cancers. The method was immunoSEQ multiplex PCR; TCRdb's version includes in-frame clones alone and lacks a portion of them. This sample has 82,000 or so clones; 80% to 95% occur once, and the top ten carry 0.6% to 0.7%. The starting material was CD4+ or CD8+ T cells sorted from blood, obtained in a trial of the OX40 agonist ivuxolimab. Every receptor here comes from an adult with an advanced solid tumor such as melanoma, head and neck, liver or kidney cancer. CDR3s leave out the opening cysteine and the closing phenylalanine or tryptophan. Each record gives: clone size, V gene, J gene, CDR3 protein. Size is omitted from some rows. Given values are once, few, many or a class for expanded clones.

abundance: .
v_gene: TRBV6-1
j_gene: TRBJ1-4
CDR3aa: ASSSGGANEKLF

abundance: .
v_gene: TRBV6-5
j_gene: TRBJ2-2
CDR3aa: ASRVGRTNTGELF

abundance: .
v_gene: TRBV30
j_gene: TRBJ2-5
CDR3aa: AWGREGPGSQY

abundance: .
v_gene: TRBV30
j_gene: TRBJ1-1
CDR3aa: AWAGGTEAF

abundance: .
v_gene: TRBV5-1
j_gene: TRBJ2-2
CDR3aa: ASSSPGTSGTGELF

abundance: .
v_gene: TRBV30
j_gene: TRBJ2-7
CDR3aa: AAETGGDGYEQY

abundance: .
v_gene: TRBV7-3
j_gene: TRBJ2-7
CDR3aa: ASSLQVSYEQY

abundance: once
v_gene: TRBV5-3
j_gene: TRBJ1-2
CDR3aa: ARSFRRGKRNGYT

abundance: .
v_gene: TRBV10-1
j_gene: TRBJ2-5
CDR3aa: ASSGPGAQETQY

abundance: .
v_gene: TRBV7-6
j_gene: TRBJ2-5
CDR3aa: ASSLVPPPETQY

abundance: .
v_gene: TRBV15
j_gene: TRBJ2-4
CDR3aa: ATSRDLAVADIQY

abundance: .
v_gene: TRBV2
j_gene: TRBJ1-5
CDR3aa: ASSLQNQPQH

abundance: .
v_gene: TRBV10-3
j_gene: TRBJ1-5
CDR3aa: AISDRDSNQPQH

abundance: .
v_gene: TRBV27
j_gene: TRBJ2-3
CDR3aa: ASSLGGISTDTQY

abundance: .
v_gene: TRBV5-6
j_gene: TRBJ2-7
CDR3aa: ASSLKPGQGIPSAGQY

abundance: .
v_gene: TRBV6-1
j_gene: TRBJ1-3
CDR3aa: ASGGSGGNTIY

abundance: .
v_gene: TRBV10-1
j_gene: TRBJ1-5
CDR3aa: ATLRGGCQPQH

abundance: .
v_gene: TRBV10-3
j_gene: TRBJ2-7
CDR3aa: AISGDSRSSYEQY

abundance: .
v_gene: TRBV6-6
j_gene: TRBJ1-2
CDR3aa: ASSSDGFGGYT

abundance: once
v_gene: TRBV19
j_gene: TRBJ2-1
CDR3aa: ASGGLAPFNEQF

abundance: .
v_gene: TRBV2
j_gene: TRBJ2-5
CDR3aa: ASEAGGSQTQY

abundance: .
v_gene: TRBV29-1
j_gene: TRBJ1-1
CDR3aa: SVESLVGGTEAF

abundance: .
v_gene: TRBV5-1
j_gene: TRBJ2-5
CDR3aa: ASSPWGQTIQETQY

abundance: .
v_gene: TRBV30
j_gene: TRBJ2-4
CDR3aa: AWSNIIAKNIQY

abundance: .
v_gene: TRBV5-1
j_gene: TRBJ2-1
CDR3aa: ASSKGEEYNEQF

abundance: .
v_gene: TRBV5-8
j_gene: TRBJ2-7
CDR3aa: ASSVGTPLLDEQY

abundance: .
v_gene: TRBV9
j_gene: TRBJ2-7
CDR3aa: ASSSYGSAYEQY

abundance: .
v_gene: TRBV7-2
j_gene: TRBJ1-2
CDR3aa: ASSPNRDTLYGYT

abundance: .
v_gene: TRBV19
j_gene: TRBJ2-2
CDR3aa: ASRLGGGTGELF

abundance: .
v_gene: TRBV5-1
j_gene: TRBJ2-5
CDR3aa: ASSLEPVGGETQY

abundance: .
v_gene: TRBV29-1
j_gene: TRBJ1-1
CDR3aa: SVDVKGGTEAF

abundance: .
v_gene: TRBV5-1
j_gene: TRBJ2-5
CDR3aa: ASSRDRGQGETQY

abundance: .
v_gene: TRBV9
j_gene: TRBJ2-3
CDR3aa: ASSVDPSGGAIDTQY

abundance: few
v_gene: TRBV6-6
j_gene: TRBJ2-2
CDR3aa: ASSTPMTGNTGELF

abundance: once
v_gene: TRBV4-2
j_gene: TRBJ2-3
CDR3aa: ASSQDLGQGGTDTQY